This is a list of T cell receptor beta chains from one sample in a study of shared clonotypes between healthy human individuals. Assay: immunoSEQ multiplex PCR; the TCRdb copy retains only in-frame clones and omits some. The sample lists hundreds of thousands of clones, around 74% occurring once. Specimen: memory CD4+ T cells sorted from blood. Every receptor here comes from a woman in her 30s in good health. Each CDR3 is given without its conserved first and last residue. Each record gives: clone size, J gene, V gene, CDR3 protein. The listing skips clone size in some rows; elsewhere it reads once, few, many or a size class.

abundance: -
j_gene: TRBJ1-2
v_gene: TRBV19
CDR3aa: ASSVGTGEAHGYT

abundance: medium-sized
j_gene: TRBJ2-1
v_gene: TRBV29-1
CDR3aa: SAGTSGNEQF

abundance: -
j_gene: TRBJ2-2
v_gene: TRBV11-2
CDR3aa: ASSPAPGELF

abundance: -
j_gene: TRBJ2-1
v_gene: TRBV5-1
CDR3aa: ATGKTSGSYNEQF

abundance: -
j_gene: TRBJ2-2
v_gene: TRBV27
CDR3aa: ASRKREGDSTGELF

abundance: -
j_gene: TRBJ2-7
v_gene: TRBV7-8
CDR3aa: ASSLRSDTEGDEQY

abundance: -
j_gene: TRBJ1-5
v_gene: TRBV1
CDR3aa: TSSPTTGPVDQPQH

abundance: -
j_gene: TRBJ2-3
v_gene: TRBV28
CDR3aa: ASSRHWTSGSTDTQY

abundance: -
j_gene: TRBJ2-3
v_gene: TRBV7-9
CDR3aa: ASSPLDAVTDTQY

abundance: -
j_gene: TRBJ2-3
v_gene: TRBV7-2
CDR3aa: ASSPSGLADTQY

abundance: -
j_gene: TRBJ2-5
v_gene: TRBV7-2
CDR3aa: ASSPGPNPIETQY

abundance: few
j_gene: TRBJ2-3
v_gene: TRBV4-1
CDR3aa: ASSRTASGADTQY

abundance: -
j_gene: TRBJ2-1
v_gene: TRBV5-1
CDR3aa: ASSLGLAGGEGQF

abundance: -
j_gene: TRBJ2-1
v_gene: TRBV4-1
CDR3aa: ASSPRELSGMGSYNEQF

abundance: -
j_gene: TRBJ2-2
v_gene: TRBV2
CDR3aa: ASTVRQANTGELF

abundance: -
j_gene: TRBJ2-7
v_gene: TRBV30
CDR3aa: AWSLAGASEQY